This entry concerns a single T cell receptor (beta chain). The data were produced by immunoSEQ multiplex PCR, yet TCRdb's version contains in-frame clones alone and is incomplete. The repertoire holds 110,000 or so clones, with roughly nine tenths as singletons. Per the germline V gene, CDR1 is SGHDT and CDR2 is YYEEEE. Trimming cost V 1 base and J 6 bases, with 11 bases left between them. The CDR3 extends over 14 amino acids. The data were obtained in a study of PD-1 blockade in classical Hodgkin lymphoma. All patients experienced relapse after autologous stem cell transplantation, and brentuximab vedotin exposure was variable.

This TCR came from a human donor with classical Hodgkin lymphoma. The chain carries TRBV5-6 and TRBJ2-1; D call uncertain. The source material was peripheral blood mononuclear cells (PBMCs), sampled before the second cycle of nivolumab. The CDR3, as DNA: TGTGCCAGCAGCTTGTCGTTAGCTGGCAATGAGCAGTTCTTC. This translates into CASSLSLAGNEQFF.